Below are 31 T cell receptor beta chains sequenced from a single sample in a study of blood T cell repertoires in COVID-19. Here immunoSEQ multiplex PCR was the method, and the copy in TCRdb shows in-frame clones only, minus some. This sample carries a few hundred thousand clones, roughly 87% of them seen once, and the ten largest clones take around 1%. Sequenced sample: PBMCs or T cells enriched from blood (not recorded which). The receptors shown here come from a woman in her twenties or thirties who had recovered from COVID-19.

This clone has a single count. The chain has TRBV6-5 and TRBJ1-6, with D maybe TRBD1 (6 bases). Germline-derived CDR1 and CDR2 are MNHEY and SVGAGI. The CDR3 sequence is 16 residues long. V was trimmed by 4 bases and J by 3 bases, leaving 13 bases between them. In DNA form, the CDR3 reads TGTGCCAGCAGTTTAGAGGGGGTTTACTATAATTCACCCCTCCACTTT. This gives the protein CASSLEGVYYNSPLHF.

In its sample, this clone was seen a few times. The genes are TRBV7-2 and TRBJ1-6; 7 positions match TRBD1. With V trimmed by 0 bases and J by 6 bases, 5 bases remained unmatched. The CDR3 covers 16 residues. The V gene's germline CDR1 is SGHTA and CDR2 FQGNSA. Here the CDR3 DNA reads TGTGCCAGCAGCTTAGCAGGGACAGAATCTAATTCACCCCTCCACTTT. Protein product: CASSLAGTESNSPLHF.

The V and J genes are TRBV27 and TRBJ2-1; 10 bases line up with TRBD1. This CDR3 contains 14 residues. Germline loops: CDR1 MNHEY, CDR2 SMNVEV (reference sequence). Germline trimming cut 8 bases from V and 14 bases from J; bases unmatched to any gene: 15. The CDR3 DNA reads as TGTGCCAGCTATAGGAGCTTGGGACAGGGGCGGGAGTTCTTC. It is translated as CASYRSLGQGREFF.

This chain joins TRBV19 and TRBJ2-7; 9 bases line up with TRBD1. The CDR3 has 18 residues. The ends lost 7 bases at V and 1 base at J; junction bases unmatched: 17. Germline V gene lookup returns CDR1 LNHDA and CDR2 SQIVND (reference sequence). Here the CDR3 DNA reads TGTGCCAGTACCCAAACCTCAAACTACAGGGGGCCTTCCTACGAGCAGTACTTC. Translated, it gives CASTQTSNYRGPSYEQYF.

The chain couples TRBV30 to TRBJ2-5; 10 positions match TRBD1. CDR1 and CDR2 (germline): GTSNPN, SVGIG (reference sequence). With V trimmed by 3 bases and J by 4 bases, 2 bases remained unmatched. The CDR3 consists of 13 residues. The CDR3 loop reads CAWRDRGRETQYF. As DNA, the CDR3 is TGTGCCTGGAGAGACAGGGGGCGAGAGACCCAGTACTTC.

This clone showed up just once. The gene calls are TRBV6-5 and TRBJ1-4; 7 nucleotides line up with TRBD1. The CDR3 sequence is 14 residues long. The trim removed 5 bases at V and 7 bases at J, leaving 7 bases unmatched. Germline CDR1 MNHEY, CDR2 SVGAGI. CDR3 protein: CASSPGTAGEKLFF. The CDR3 coding sequence is TGTGCCAGCAGTCCCGGGACAGCCGGTGAAAAACTGTTTTTT.

The rearrangement joins TRBV7-2 to TRBJ1-4; D unresolved. The CDR3 has 12 residues. Trimming removed 1 base from V and 8 bases from J, with 5 bases in between. Germline assignment: CDR1 SGHTA and CDR2 FQGNSA. CDR3 DNA: TGTGCCAGCAGCTTAGGAGGGGAAAAACTGTTTTTT. Protein sequence: CASSLGGEKLFF. Supplemented by reference TRBV7-2 and TRBJ1-4, the full variable domain reads GAGVSQSPSNKVTEKGKDVELRCDPISGHTALYWYRQSLGQGLEFLIYFQGNSAPDKSGLPSDRFSAERTGGSVSTLTIQRTQQEDSAVYLCASSLGGEKLFFGSGTQLSVL.

The chain recombines TRBV30 with TRBJ1-1; D possibly corresponds to TRBD1 (5 bases). V shed 0 bases and J shed 9 bases, with 14 bases lying between them. The CDR3 is made up of 13 amino acids. In germline, CDR1 is GTSNPN, CDR2 SVGIG (reference sequence). This CDR3 is CAWSVLGGGQAFF. The CDR3 DNA is TGTGCCTGGAGTGTACTCGGCGGGGGTCAAGCTTTCTTT.

The chain has TRBV15 and TRBJ1-4, with 9 bases fitting TRBD1. The CDR3 has 16 residues. Looked up from germline, CDR1 is LNHNV and CDR2 is YYDKDF (reference sequence). V shed 0 bases and J 5 bases; nucleotides not matched to a gene: 4. The CDR3 reads CATSRDAGQGNEKLFF. CDR3 DNA sequence: TGTGCCACCAGCAGAGATGCGGGACAGGGCAATGAAAAACTGTTTTTT.

The chain uses TRBV6-2 or TRBV6-3 and TRBJ1-5, with TRBD1 matching over 7 bases. Trimming at V came to 0 bases and at J to 4 bases, leaving 9 bases not matched to a gene. This CDR3 region has 17 residues. CDR1 is MNHEY and CDR2 is SVGEGT in the germline V gene. CDR3 in DNA: TGTGCCAGCAGTTACTCGGACCCGGGACAGACAAATCAGCCCCAGCATTTT. Translated: CASSYSDPGQTNQPQHF.

This clone has more than one count but fewer than ten. V and J are TRBV7-9 and TRBJ2-1; D perhaps matches TRBD2 (5 bases). Germline CDR1 reads SEHNR; CDR2 reads FQNEAQ (reference sequence). The CDR3 consists of 12 residues. With 5 bases removed from V and 4 bases from J, the gap between germline ends came to 6 bases. The CDR3 region is CASSRLYNEQFF. The CDR3 DNA follows: TGTGCCAGCAGCCGACTATACAATGAGCAGTTCTTC.

The CDR3 DNA reads as TGTGCCAGCAGCAACGACAGGGGAGGACTTAGGGGGCGTGGTGAAAAACTGTTTTTT. Residues: CASSNDRGGLRGRGEKLFF. J is TRBJ1-4 and V is TRBV11-2; 8 bases are shared with TRBD1. The germline V gene encodes CDR1 SGHAT and CDR2 FQNNGV. V lost 5 bases and J lost 7; bases outside the gene matches: 21. The CDR3 has 19 residues.

The chain joins TRBV4-1 to TRBJ1-6; 8 bases fit TRBD1. This CDR3 region has 16 residues. Looked up from germline, CDR1 is MGHRA and CDR2 is YSYEKL. V lost 2 bases, J lost 7 bases, and 7 bases stayed unmatched. The CDR3 DNA is TGCGCCAGCAGCCAACCGGGACAGGAGAAAAATTCACCCCTCCACTTT. Amino acid sequence: CASSQPGQEKNSPLHF.

This sequence joins TRBV7-9 and TRBJ2-1; 11 nucleotides agree with TRBD2. Germline lookup yields CDR1 SEHNR and CDR2 FQNEAQ (reference sequence). After removal of 10 bases from V and 6 bases from J, the junction contained 8 bases not matched to a gene. The CDR3 extends over 14 amino acids. The CDR3 DNA reads TGTGCCATCTGGCCGGGACTAGCGGTCAATGAGCAGTTCTTC. The encoded protein is CAIWPGLAVNEQFF.

The chain joins TRBV15 to TRBJ2-6, with a tentative D call TRBD1 (5 bases). Trimming took 0 bases from V and 1 from J, leaving 13 bases between them. The CDR3 covers 18 residues. Per the germline V gene, CDR1 is LNHNV and CDR2 is YYDKDF (reference sequence). This chain's CDR3 is CATSREETGPSGANVLTF. The CDR3 DNA reads as TGTGCCACCAGCAGAGAGGAAACAGGCCCGTCTGGGGCCAACGTCCTGACTTTC. The full variable domain, its missing parts supplied by reference TRBV15 and TRBJ2-6, is DAMVIQNPRYQVTQFGKPVTLSCSQTLNHNVMYWYQQKSSQAPKLLFHYYDKDFNNEADTPDNFQSRRPNTSFCFLDIRSPGLGDTAMYLCATSREETGPSGANVLTFGAGSRLTVL.

The chain is built from TRBV14 and TRBJ1-5; D possibly corresponds to TRBD1 (6 bases). Trimming removed 0 bases from V and 0 bases from J, with 24 bases in between. The CDR3 contains 21 residues. Germline V gives CDR1 SGHDN, CDR2 FVKESK. CDR3 nucleotide sequence: TGTGCCAGCAGCCAAGATAGCTCCCGGGACATCTTAGGGGATAGCAATCAGCCCCAGCATTTT. As protein: CASSQDSSRDILGDSNQPQHF.

The V call is TRBV4-2, the J call TRBJ2-1, with 12 bases lining up with TRBD2. This CDR3 is built from 17 residues. V shed 0 bases and J 7 bases; nucleotides not matched to a gene: 7. Germline CDR1 LGHNA, CDR2 YNFKEQ. CDR3 in DNA: TGTGCCAGCAGCCAAGATAGGCTAGCGGGGGGGCTTAATGAGCAGTTCTTC. Amino acids: CASSQDRLAGGLNEQFF.

The chain joins TRBV5-1 to TRBJ1-3; a possible D gene is TRBD1 (6 bases). The V gene lost 4 bases and the J gene lost 5 bases, with 13 bases spanning the gap. This CDR3 has 14 amino acids. Germline CDR1 is SGHRS and CDR2 is YFSETQ. The CDR3 here is CASSVTGLRNTIYF. Written as DNA, the CDR3 is TGCGCCAGCAGCGTAACAGGGCTTAGAAACACCATATATTTT.

In DNA form, the CDR3 reads TGTGCCAGCTCACCGTCGGGCCTAGCGGGAGTCGACGGGGAGCTGTTTTTT. This translates into CASSPSGLAGVDGELFF. The V call is TRBV18, the J call TRBJ2-2; 10 nucleotides align to TRBD2. The germline gives CDR1 KGHSH, CDR2 LQKENI. V lost 3 bases, J lost 7 bases, and 11 bases stayed unmatched. The CDR3 extends over 17 amino acids. Combining the CDR3 with reference TRBV18 and TRBJ2-2 gives the whole variable domain NAGVMQNPRHLVRRRGQEARLRCSPMKGHSHVYWYRQLPEEGLKFMVYLQKENIIDESGMPKERFSAEFPKEGPSILRIQQVVRGDSAAYFCASSPSGLAGVDGELFFGEGSRLTVL.

The genes are TRBV2 and TRBJ2-7; D is uncertain. The CDR3 extends over 14 amino acids. The germline gives CDR1 SNHLY, CDR2 FYNNEI. V was clipped by 9 bases and J by 0 bases, with 15 bases between them. The CDR3 here is CASSFNPLSYEQYF. DNA of the CDR3: TGTGCCAGTAGCTTCAATCCCCTCTCCTACGAGCAGTACTTC.

V usage is TRBV6-6 and J usage is TRBJ1-2; 8 bases map to TRBD1. Germline V gene lookup returns CDR1 MNHNY and CDR2 SVGAGI (reference sequence). After removal of 5 bases from V and 4 bases from J, the junction contained 6 bases not matched to a gene. This CDR3 comprises 14 residues. The CDR3 reads CASSLDRVAYGYTF. The CDR3 region has the DNA TGTGCCAGCAGTCTGGACAGGGTCGCCTATGGCTACACCTTC.

The CDR3 region has the DNA TGTGCCAGCAGTTTAAACCCCTTAGGCACAGATACGCAGTATTTT. This translates into CASSLNPLGTDTQYF. The genes are TRBV27 and TRBJ2-3; no definite D call. Per germline, CDR1 MNHEY and CDR2 SMNVEV (reference sequence). Trimming stripped 2 bases from V and 1 base from J, with 10 bases between. This CDR3 has 15 amino acids.

This clone came up a few times. The chain carries TRBV10-3 and TRBJ1-2; 8 bases are a match to TRBD1. The germline gives CDR1 ENHRY, CDR2 SYGVKD. With V trimmed by 6 bases and J by 2 bases, 8 bases remained unmatched. The CDR3 spans 15 residues. The CDR3 region is CAIRGSWTGNYGYTF. CDR3 DNA sequence: TGTGCCATCAGGGGATCTTGGACAGGGAACTATGGCTACACCTTC.

The V call is TRBV18, the J call TRBJ2-1; 13 positions match TRBD2. Germline CDR1 reads KGHSH; CDR2 reads LQKENI. This CDR3 is 18 amino acids long. V gave up 8 bases and J gave up 5 bases; unmatched junction bases: 15. The CDR3 is CASANQVLGLAGNNEQFF. CDR3 nucleotide sequence: TGTGCCAGCGCAAATCAGGTACTGGGACTAGCGGGAAACAATGAGCAGTTCTTC.

This clone has more than one count but fewer than ten. The chain carries TRBV28 and TRBJ1-1; D is unclear. The V and J ends lost 4 bases and 1 base respectively, with 13 bases between them. Germline V gene sequence: CDR1 MDHEN, CDR2 SYDVKM. The length of the CDR3 is 15 residues. In DNA form, the CDR3 reads TGTGCCAGCAGTTCCTTCCCGGGGTGGAACACTGAAGCTTTCTTT. This translates into CASSSFPGWNTEAFF.

The gene calls are TRBV4-1 and TRBJ2-2, with TRBD1 matching over 9 bases. Germline-derived CDR1 and CDR2 are MGHRA and YSYEKL. Germline trimming cut 3 bases from V and 6 bases from J; bases unmatched to any gene: 8. The CDR3 covers 16 residues. CDR3 DNA: TGCGCCAGCAGCCAGTCCGGGACAGGGATTTCCGGGGAGCTGTTTTTT. Protein: CASSQSGTGISGELFF.

The chain links TRBV19 to TRBJ1-1; 7 bases are a match to TRBD1. The CDR3 runs to 15 residues. CDR1 LNHDA and CDR2 SQIVND come from the germline V gene (reference sequence). J gave up 0 bases and V 8 bases, and 9 bases lay outside the gene matches. This CDR3 is CASFPTGWMNTEAFF. The CDR3 DNA reads as TGTGCCAGTTTCCCGACAGGGTGGATGAACACTGAAGCTTTCTTT.

The chain employs TRBV5-3 and TRBJ1-2, with D possibly being TRBD1 (5 bases). TRBV5-3 is noted as an ORF with a role that remains uncertain. The CDR3 is 13 amino acids. V was shortened by 4 bases and J by 8 bases, with 15 bases between the two germline ends. The CDR3 is CARSRIRVGGYTF. The CDR3, as DNA: TGTGCCAGAAGCAGAATCAGGGTCGGGGGCTACACCTTC.

This clone was seen once. V is TRBV2 and J is TRBJ1-1; perhaps TRBD1 as D (6 bases). This CDR3 has 13 residues. Germline assignment: CDR1 SNHLY and CDR2 FYNNEI. Trimming took off 1 base at V and 8 bases at J, with 11 bases between the two ends. The CDR3 protein is CASSEVWGREAFF. Written as DNA, the CDR3 is TGTGCCAGCAGTGAAGTGTGGGGGCGAGAAGCTTTCTTT.

J is TRBJ1-1 and V is TRBV7-9; D might be TRBD1 (6 bases). This CDR3 contains 13 residues. Germline V CDR1 and CDR2: SEHNR, FQNEAQ (reference sequence). With 4 bases removed from V and 1 base from J, the gap between germline ends came to 7 bases. The CDR3 sequence is CASSWGQNTEAFF. The CDR3 DNA reads TGTGCCAGCAGCTGGGGACAGAACACTGAAGCTTTCTTT.

This chain connects TRBV29-1 to TRBJ1-1; 9 bases match TRBD1. J was trimmed by 5 bases and V by 6 bases; bases with no gene match: 7. The V gene's germline CDR1 is SQVTM and CDR2 ANQGSEA. CDR3 size: 13 residues. CDR3 region: CSVIRDRETEAFF. CDR3 bases: TGCAGCGTCATCCGGGACAGGGAGACTGAAGCTTTCTTT.